What follows are 11 T cell receptor beta chains derived from one specimen sequenced in a study of blood T cell repertoires in COVID-19. Here immunoSEQ multiplex PCR was the method, and the copy in TCRdb shows in-frame clones only, minus some. The sample comprises 250,000 to 350,000 clones, 86% of which are singletons, and 3% rests with the top ten. The sequenced material came from peripheral blood. These receptors all stem from a woman under 40 with active or convalescent COVID-19.

The chain carries TRBV30 and TRBJ1-1; D gene uncertain. V dropped 5 bases and J dropped 10 bases, with 26 bases sitting between them. CDR1 is GTSNPN and CDR2 is SVGIG in the germline V gene (reference sequence). The CDR3 is made up of 15 amino acids. This chain's CDR3 is CAWLDRRTAGRGAFF. The DNA of the CDR3 is TGTGCCTGGCTGGATCGAAGGACCGCCGGACGGGGAGCTTTCTTT.

The gene calls are TRBV30 and TRBJ2-7, with TRBD1 matching 11 bases. The CDR3 consists of 13 residues. The V gene end was trimmed by 2 bases and the J gene end by 7 bases; junction bases not matched to a gene: 4. CDR1 and CDR2 (germline): GTSNPN, SVGIG (reference sequence). The CDR3 reads CAWSFGTGGEQYF. The CDR3 nucleotides read TGTGCCTGGAGTTTCGGGACAGGGGGTGAGCAGTACTTC.

This chain links TRBV7-2 with TRBJ2-1, with 13 bases fitting TRBD2. J was trimmed by 5 bases and V by 5 bases; bases with no gene match: 3. The germline V gene has CDR1 SGHTA and CDR2 FQGNSA. The CDR3 is 15 residues long. CDR3 sequence reads: CASSPGLAGHNEQFF. CDR3 in DNA: TGTGCCAGCAGCCCGGGACTAGCGGGGCACAATGAGCAGTTCTTC. The variable domain in full, with the rest retrieved from reference TRBV7-2 and TRBJ2-1, is GAGVSQSPSNKVTEKGKDVELRCDPISGHTALYWYRQSLGQGLEFLIYFQGNSAPDKSGLPSDRFSAERTGGSVSTLTIQRTQQEDSAVYLCASSPGLAGHNEQFFGPGTRLTVL.

In the case of this clone: Germline and junction disagree at one end, which may indicate a read error. V and J are TRBV7-7 and TRBJ2-2; 13 bases match TRBD2. CDR3 length: 17 amino acids. Germline V gives CDR1 SSHAT, CDR2 FNYEAQ (reference sequence). The CDR3 nucleotides read TGTGCTAGCAGCTTAAGGACTAGCGGGGGCGCAGCCGGGGAGCTGTTTTTT. Its protein product is CASSLRTSGGAAGELFF.

The chain couples TRBV7-3 to TRBJ2-1; 9 positions match TRBD2. Unmatched junction bases numbered 5, after V lost 4 bases and J lost 4 bases. The CDR3 is 15 amino acids. Germline V gene data show CDR1 as SGHTA and CDR2 as FQGTGA. The CDR3 protein is CASSSSAGGYNEQFF. In DNA, the CDR3 is TGTGCCAGCAGCTCCTCAGCGGGGGGTTACAATGAGCAGTTCTTC.

The chain is built from TRBV10-3 and TRBJ1-4; 10 bases line up with TRBD1. V lost 3 bases and J lost 3; bases outside the gene matches: 4. The CDR3 has 16 amino acids. Germline-derived CDR1 and CDR2 are ENHRY and SYGVKD. The CDR3 reads CAISDRTGGSNEKLFF. The CDR3 DNA reads TGTGCCATCAGTGATAGGACAGGGGGATCTAATGAAAAACTGTTTTTT.

V is TRBV7-2 and J is TRBJ2-2; TRBD2 matches 12 bases. The CDR3 extends over 19 amino acids. V was clipped by 0 bases and J by 4 bases; unmatched bases: 9. Germline V gene sequence: CDR1 SGHTA, CDR2 FQGNSA. CDR3 DNA: TGTGCCAGCAGCTTAGCGTTAACTAGCGGGGGGCTACGCACCGGGGAGCTGTTTTTT. Its translation is CASSLALTSGGLRTGELFF.

The chain has TRBV2 and TRBJ1-5, with 9 positions matching TRBD1. The V gene end was trimmed by 5 bases and the J gene end by 2 bases; junction bases not matched to a gene: 4. The CDR3 loop spans 15 amino acids. CDR1 is SNHLY, CDR2 FYNNEI, per germline. The CDR3 nucleotides are TGTGCCAGCAGTATCCGGGACAGGGGCAATCAGCCCCAGCATTTT. It translates to CASSIRDRGNQPQHF.

The gene calls are TRBV4-2 and TRBJ1-1; 8 bases align to TRBD1. V lost 2 bases and J lost 4; bases outside the gene matches: 6. The CDR3 spans 15 residues. Germline assignment: CDR1 LGHNA and CDR2 YNFKEQ. The chain's CDR3 is CASSQTDRGFTEAFF. CDR3 nucleotide sequence: TGTGCCAGCAGCCAAACCGACAGGGGATTCACTGAAGCTTTCTTT.

The J gene is TRBJ2-2, the V gene TRBV19, with 9 nucleotides matching TRBD2. This CDR3 is built from 18 residues. The germline gives CDR1 LNHDA, CDR2 SQIVND (reference sequence). With 5 bases clipped from V and 0 bases from J, the junction kept 10 bases outside the gene matches. CDR3 DNA: TGTGCCAGTAGTCCTGTTGGCGGGGGGGAAGCGAACACCGGGGAGCTGTTTTTT. It specifies CASSPVGGGEANTGELFF.

The chain carries TRBV29-1 and TRBJ1-2, with 8 nucleotides matching TRBD1. V lost 7 bases, J lost 6 bases, and 4 bases stayed unmatched. Germline lookup yields CDR1 SQVTM and CDR2 ANQGSEA. CDR3 size: 11 residues. CDR3 residues: CSATGGNGYTF. In nucleotides, the CDR3 is TGCAGCGCAACAGGGGGAAATGGCTACACCTTC. The full variable domain, rest sourced from reference TRBV29-1 and TRBJ1-2, is SAVISQKPSRDICQRGTSLTIQCQVDSQVTMMFWYRQQPGQSLTLIATANQGSEATYESGFVIDKFPISRPNLTFSTLTVSNMSPEDSSIYLCSATGGNGYTFGSGTRLTVV.